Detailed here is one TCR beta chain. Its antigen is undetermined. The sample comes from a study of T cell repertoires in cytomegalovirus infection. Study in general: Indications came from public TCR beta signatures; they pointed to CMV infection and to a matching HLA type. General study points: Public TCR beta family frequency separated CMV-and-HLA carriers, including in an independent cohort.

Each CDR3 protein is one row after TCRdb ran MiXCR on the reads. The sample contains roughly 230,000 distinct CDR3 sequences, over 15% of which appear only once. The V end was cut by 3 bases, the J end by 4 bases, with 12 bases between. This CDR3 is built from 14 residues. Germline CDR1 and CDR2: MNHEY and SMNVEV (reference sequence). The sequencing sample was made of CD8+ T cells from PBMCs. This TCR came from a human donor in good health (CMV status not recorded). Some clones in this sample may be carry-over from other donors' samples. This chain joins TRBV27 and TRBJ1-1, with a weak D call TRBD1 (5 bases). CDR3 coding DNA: TGTGCCAGCAGTTTTTCGGGGGTGGGCACTGAAGCTTTCTTT. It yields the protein CASSFSGVGTEAFF.